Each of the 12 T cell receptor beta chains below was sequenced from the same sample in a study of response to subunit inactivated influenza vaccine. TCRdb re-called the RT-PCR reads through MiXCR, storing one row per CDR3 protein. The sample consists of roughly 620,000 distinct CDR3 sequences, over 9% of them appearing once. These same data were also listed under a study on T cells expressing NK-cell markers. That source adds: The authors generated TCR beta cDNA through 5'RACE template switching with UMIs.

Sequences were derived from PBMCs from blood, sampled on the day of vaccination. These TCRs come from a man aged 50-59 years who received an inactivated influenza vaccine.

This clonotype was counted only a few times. The CDR3 DNA follows: TGTGCCAGCTCACCACCAGGGACCATCGGGGAGCAGTACTTC. Residues: CASSPPGTIGEQYF. This chain uses TRBV18 with TRBJ2-7; D is possibly TRBD1 or TRBD2 (5 bases each). The germline V and J ends were trimmed by 0 bases and 7 bases, with 13 bases remaining between them. This CDR3 contains 14 residues. The germline CDR1 and CDR2 sequences are KGHSH and LQKENI.

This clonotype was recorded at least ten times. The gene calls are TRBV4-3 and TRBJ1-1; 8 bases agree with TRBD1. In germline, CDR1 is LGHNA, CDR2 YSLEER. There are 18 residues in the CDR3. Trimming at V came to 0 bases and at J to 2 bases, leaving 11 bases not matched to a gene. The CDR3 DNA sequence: TGCGCCAGCAGCCAAGAGGCTGGGGGACAGGCCTCAAACACTGAAGCTTTCTTT. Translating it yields CASSQEAGGQASNTEAFF.

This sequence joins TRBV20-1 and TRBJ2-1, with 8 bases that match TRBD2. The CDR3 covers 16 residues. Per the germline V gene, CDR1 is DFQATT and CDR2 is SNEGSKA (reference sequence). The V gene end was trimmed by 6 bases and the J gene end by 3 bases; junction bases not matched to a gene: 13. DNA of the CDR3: TGCAGTGCGCTTAAGACCGGGACTAGAATCTACAATGAGCAGTTCTTC. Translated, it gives CSALKTGTRIYNEQFF.

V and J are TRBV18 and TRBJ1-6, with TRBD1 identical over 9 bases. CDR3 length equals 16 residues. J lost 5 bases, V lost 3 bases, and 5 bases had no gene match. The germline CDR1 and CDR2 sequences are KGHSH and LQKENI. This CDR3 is CASSPGQGRHNSPLHF. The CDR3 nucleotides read TGTGCCAGCTCACCCGGACAGGGGAGGCATAATTCACCCCTCCACTTT.

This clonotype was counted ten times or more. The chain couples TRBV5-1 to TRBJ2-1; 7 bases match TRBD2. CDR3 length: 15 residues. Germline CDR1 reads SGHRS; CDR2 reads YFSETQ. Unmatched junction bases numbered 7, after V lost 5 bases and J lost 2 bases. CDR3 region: CASSWAGVTYNEQFF. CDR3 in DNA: TGCGCCAGCAGTTGGGCGGGGGTCACCTACAATGAGCAGTTCTTC.

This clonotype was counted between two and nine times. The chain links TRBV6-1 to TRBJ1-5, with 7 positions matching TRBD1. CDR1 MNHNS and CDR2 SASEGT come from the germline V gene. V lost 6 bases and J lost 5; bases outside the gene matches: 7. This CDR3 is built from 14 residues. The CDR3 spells CASSDGGQYQPQHF. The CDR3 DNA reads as TGTGCCAGCAGCGACGGGGGACAGTATCAGCCCCAGCATTTT.

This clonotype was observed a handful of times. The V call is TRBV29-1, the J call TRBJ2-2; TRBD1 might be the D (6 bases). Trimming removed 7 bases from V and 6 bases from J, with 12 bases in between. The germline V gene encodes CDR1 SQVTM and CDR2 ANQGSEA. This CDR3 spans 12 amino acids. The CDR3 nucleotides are TGCAGCGGCCAAACAGGGTCCGGGGAGCTGTTTTTT. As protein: CSGQTGSGELFF.

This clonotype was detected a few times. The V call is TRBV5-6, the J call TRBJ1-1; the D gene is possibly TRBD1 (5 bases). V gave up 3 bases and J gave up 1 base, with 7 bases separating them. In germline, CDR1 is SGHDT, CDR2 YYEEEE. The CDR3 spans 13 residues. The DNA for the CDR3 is TGTGCCAGCAGCTGGGGGTGGAACACTGAAGCTTTCTTT. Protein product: CASSWGWNTEAFF.

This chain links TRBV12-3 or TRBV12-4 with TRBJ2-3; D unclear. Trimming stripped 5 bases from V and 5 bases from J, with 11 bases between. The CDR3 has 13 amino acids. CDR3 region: CASSGGVGDTQYF. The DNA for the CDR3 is TGTGCCAGCAGTGGTGGGGTGGGAGATACGCAGTATTTT.

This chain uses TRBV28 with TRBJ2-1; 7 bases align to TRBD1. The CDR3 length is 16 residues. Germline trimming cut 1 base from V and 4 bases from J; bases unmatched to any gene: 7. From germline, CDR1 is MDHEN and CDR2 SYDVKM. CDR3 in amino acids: CASSLYGTVAYNEQFF. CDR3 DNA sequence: TGTGCCAGCAGTTTATACGGGACAGTAGCTTACAATGAGCAGTTCTTC.

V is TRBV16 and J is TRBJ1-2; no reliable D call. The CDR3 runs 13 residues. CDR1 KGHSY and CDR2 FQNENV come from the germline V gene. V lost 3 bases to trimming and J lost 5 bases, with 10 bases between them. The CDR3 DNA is TGTGCCAGCAGCCAGTCGACGGAGTATGGCTACACCTTC. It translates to CASSQSTEYGYTF.

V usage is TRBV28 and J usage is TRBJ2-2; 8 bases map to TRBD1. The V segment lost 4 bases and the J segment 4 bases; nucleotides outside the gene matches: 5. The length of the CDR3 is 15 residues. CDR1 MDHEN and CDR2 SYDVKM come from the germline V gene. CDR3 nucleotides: TGTGCCAGCAGTTCCCGGACAGGGTTCACCGGGGAGCTGTTTTTT. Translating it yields CASSSRTGFTGELFF.